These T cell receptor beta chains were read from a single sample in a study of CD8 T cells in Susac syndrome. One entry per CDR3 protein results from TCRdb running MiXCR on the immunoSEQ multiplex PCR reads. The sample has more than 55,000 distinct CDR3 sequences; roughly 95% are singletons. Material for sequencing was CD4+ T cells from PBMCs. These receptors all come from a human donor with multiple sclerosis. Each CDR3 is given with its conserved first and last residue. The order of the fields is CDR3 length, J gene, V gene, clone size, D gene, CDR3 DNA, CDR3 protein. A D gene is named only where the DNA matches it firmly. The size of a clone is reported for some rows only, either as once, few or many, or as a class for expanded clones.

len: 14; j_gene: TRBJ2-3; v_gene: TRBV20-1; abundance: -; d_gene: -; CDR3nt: TGCAGTGCTAGAGTAGCTAGCAGGACAGATACGCAGTATTTT; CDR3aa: CSARVASRTDTQYF
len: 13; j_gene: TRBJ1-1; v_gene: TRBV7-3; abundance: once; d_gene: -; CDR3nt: TGTGCCAGCAGCTCAATAGGGGGCACTGAAGCTTTCTTT; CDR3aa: CASSSIGGTEAFF
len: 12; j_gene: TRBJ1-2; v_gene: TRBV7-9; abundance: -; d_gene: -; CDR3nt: TGTGCCAGCAGCCAAACTGGTAATGGCTACACCTTC; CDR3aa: CASSQTGNGYTF
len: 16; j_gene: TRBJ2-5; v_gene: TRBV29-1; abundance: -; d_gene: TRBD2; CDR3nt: TGCAGCGTTGATACACAGACTAGCGGGGTTCAAGAGACCCAGTACTTC; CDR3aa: CSVDTQTSGVQETQYF
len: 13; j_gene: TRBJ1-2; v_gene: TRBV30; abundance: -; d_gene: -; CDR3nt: TGTGCCTGGAGTGGCTCCTCCGGCGAGGGCTACACCTTC; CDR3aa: CAWSGSSGEGYTF
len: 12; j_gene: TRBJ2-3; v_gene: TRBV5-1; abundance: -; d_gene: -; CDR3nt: TGCGCCAGCAGCTACCAGGGAGATACGCAGTATTTT; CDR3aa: CASSYQGDTQYF
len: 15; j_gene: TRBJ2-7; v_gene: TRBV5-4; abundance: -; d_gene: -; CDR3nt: TGTGCCAGCACCCTGAAGAGGGGGAGCTCCTACGAGCAGTACTTC; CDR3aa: CASTLKRGSSYEQYF
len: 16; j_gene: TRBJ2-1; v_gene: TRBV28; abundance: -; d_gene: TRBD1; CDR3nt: TGTGCCAGCAGTTTATCCCAGGGGGTGGGGAACAATGAGCAGTTCTTC; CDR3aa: CASSLSQGVGNNEQFF
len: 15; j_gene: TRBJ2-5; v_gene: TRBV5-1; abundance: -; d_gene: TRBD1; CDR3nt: TGCGCCAGCAGCTTGTGGCAGGGGGCTACAGAGACCCAGTACTTC; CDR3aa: CASSLWQGATETQYF
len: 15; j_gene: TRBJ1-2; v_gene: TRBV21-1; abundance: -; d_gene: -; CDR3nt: TGTGCCAGCAGCTTGGAGGGAGGGGGCTCTGGTGGCTACACCTTC; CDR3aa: CASSLEGGGSGGYTF
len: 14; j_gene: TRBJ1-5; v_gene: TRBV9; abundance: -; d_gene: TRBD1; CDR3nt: TGTGCCAGCAGCGTGGGACAGGGCGATCAGCCCCAGCATTTT; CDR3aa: CASSVGQGDQPQHF
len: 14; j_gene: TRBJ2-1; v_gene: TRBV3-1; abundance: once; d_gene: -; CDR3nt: TGTGCCAGCCAGAGAGGATTTCTTTACAATGAGCAGTTCTTC; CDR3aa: CASQRGFLYNEQFF
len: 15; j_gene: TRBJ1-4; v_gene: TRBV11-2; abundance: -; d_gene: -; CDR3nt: TGTGCCAGCAGTCTCTTCGCGGGAACTAATGAAAAACTGTTTTTT; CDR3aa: CASSLFAGTNEKLFF
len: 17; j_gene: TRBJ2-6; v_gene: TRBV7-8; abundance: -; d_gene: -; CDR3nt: TGTGCCAGCAGCTTAGGAGCCAGGTGGGCTGGGGCCAACGTCCTGACTTTC; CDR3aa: CASSLGARWAGANVLTF
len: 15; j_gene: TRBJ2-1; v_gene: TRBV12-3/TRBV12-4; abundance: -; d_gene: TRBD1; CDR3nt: TGTGCCAGCAGTCCTGGTTGGACAGGGGGGAATGAGCAGTTCTTC; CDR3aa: CASSPGWTGGNEQFF
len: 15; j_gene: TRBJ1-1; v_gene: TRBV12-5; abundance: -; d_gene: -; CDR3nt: TGTGCTAGTGGTCGGTACGCAGGGGAGAACACTGAAGCTTTCTTT; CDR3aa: CASGRYAGENTEAFF
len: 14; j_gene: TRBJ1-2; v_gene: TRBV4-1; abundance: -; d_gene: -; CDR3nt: TGCGCCAGCAGCCCACCGGGACCCAATCTAGGCTACACCTTC; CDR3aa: CASSPPGPNLGYTF
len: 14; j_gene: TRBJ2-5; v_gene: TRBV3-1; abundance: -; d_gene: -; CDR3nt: TGTGCCAGCAGCCAAGCGGGGACCCAAGAGACCCAGTACTTC; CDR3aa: CASSQAGTQETQYF
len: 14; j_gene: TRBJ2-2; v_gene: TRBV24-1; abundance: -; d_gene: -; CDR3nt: TGTGCCACCAGTGCCCGGAAGAACACCGGGGAGCTGTTTTTT; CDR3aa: CATSARKNTGELFF
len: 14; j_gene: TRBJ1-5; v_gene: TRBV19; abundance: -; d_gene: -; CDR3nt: TGTGCCAGTAGTATCGGGCAGGGCAATCAGCCCCAGCATTTT; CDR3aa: CASSIGQGNQPQHF
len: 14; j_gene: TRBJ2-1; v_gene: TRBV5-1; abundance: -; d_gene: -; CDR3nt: TGCGCCAGCAGCTTGCCTAGCGCGATCAATGAGCAGTTCTTC; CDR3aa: CASSLPSAINEQFF
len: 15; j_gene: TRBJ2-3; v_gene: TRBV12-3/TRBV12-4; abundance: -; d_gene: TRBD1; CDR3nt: TGTGCCAGCAGTTTATTTGGGACAGGGGGCGAGACGCAGTATTTT; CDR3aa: CASSLFGTGGETQYF
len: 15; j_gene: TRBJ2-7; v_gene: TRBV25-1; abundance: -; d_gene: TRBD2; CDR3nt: TGTGCCAGCAGACAGACCGGGACTAGCGGGGGCGAGCAGTACTTC; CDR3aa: CASRQTGTSGGEQYF
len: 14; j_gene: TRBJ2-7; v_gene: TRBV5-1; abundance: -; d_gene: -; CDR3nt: TGCGCCAGCAGCAGCGCCTCGTTCTCCGACGAGCAGTACTTC; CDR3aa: CASSSASFSDEQYF
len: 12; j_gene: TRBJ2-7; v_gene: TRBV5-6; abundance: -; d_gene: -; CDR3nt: TGTGCCAGCAGCCGGGGGTTCTACGAGCAGTACTTC; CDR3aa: CASSRGFYEQYF
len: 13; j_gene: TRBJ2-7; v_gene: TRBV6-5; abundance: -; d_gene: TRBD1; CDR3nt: TGTGCCAGCACAGGACAGGGGATCTACGAGCAGTACTTC; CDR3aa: CASTGQGIYEQYF
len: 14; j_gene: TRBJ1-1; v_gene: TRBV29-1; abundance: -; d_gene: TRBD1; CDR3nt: TGCAGCGTTGAAGAAAGTGGGACAGGGGTTGAAGCTTTCTTT; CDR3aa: CSVEESGTGVEAFF
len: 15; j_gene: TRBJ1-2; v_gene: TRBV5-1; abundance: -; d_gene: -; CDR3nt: TGCGCCTCCCACCCGGGGCCGGGAATACACTATGGCTACACCTTC; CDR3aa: CASHPGPGIHYGYTF
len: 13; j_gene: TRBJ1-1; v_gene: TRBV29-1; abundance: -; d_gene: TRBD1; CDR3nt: TGCAGCGGCTCCTTACAGGGGGACTCGGTAGCTTTCTTT; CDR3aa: CSGSLQGDSVAFF
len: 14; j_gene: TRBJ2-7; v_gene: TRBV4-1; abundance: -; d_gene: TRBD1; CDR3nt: TGCGCCAGCAGCCAAAGACAGGGGAGCGGCGAGCAGTACTTC; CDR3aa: CASSQRQGSGEQYF
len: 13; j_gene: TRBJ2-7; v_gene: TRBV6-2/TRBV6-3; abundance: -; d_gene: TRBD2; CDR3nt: TGTGCCAGCAGTTTCGGGACTAGCTACGAGCAGTACTTC; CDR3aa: CASSFGTSYEQYF
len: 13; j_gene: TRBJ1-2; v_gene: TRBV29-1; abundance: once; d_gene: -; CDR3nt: TGCAGCGTTGAGATAACAGGGACGGGTGGCTACACCTTC; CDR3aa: CSVEITGTGGYTF
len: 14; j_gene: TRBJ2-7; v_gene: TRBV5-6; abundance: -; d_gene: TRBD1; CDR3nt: TGTGCCAGCACCTGGACAGGACCCGCCTACGAGCAGTACTTC; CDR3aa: CASTWTGPAYEQYF
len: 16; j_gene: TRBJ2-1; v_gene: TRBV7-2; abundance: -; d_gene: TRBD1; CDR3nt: TGTGCCAGCAGCTTATTGGGACAGGGCTTTTTGAATGAGCAGTTCTTC; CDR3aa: CASSLLGQGFLNEQFF
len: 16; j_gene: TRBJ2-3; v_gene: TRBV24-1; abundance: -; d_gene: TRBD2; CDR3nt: TGTGCCACCAGTGATCGACTAGCACAAAGCACAGATACGCAGTATTTT; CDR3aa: CATSDRLAQSTDTQYF
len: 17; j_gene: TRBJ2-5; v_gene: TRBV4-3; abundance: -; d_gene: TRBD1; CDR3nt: TGCGCCAGCAGCCAAGATGTCCCAGGGGGCGCGTCGGAGACCCAGTACTTC; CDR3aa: CASSQDVPGGASETQYF
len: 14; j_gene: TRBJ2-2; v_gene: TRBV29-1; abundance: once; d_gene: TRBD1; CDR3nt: TGCAGCGTTGAAAGGGGGCAGGGGACCGGGGAGCTGTTTTTT; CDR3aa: CSVERGQGTGELFF
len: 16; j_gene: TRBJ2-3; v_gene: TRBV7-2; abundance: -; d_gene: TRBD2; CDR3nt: TGTGCCAGCAGCTCGGGACTAGCGGGGGGATCAGATACGCAGTATTTT; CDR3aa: CASSSGLAGGSDTQYF
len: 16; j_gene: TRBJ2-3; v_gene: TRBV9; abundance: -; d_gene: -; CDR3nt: TGTGCCAGCAGCGTCCAAGGCGGGGATAGCCTAGATACGCAGTATTTT; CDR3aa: CASSVQGGDSLDTQYF
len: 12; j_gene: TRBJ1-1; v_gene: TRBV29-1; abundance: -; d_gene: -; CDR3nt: TGCAGCGTTAAAGGGGCGGAATTTGAAGCTTTCTTT; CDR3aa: CSVKGAEFEAFF
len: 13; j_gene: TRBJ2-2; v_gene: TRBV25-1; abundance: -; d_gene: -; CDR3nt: TGTGCCAGCAGGGGACAAAACACCGGGGAGCTGTTTTTT; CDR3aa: CASRGQNTGELFF
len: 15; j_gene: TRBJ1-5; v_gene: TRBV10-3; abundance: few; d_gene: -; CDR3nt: TGTGCCATCAGTGGTGAGGGGAATAGCAATCAGCCCCAGCATTTT; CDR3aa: CAISGEGNSNQPQHF
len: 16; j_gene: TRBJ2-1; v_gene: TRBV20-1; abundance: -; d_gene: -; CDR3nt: TGCAGTGCTAGAGATCCACGGACCAGCTCCTACAATGAGCAGTTCTTC; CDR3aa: CSARDPRTSSYNEQFF
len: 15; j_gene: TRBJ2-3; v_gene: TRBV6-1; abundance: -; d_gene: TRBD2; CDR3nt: TGTGCCAGCAGTGAAGGCGGGGGGCCCACAGATACGCAGTATTTT; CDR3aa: CASSEGGGPTDTQYF
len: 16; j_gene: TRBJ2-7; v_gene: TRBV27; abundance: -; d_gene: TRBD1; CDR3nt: TGTGCCAGCAGTTCAACCCCGGGACAGGGTGTCTACGAGCAGTACTTC; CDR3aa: CASSSTPGQGVYEQYF
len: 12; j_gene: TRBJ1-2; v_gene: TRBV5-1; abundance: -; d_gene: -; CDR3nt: TGCGCCAGTGGGGGGATTAACTATGGCTACACCTTC; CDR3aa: CASGGINYGYTF
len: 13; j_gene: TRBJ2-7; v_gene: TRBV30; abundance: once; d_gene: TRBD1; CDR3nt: TGTGCCTGGAGTGTCCAGGGGGCCCACGAGCAGTACTTC; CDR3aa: CAWSVQGAHEQYF
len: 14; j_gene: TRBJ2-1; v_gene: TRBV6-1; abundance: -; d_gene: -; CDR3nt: TGTGCCAGCAGTCGGGACGGCCCATACAATGAGCAGTTCTTC; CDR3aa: CASSRDGPYNEQFF
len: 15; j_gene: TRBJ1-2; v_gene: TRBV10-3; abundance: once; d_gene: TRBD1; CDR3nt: TGTGCCATCAGTGAGTCGGAGGGCACAGGGGGTGGCTACACCTTC; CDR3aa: CAISESEGTGGGYTF
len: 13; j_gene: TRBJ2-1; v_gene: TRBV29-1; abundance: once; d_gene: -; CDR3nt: TGCAGCGTTGATTGGGCCAGCTACAATGAGCAGTTCTTC; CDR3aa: CSVDWASYNEQFF
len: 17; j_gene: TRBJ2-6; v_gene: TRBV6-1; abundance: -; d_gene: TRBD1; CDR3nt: TGTGCCAGCAGCACAACAGGGACAGCCTCTGGGGCCAACGTCCTGACTTTC; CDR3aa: CASSTTGTASGANVLTF
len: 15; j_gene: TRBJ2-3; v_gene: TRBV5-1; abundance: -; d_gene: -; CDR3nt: TGCGCCAGCAGCCTTTCAGAGTGGGGCACAGATACGCAGTATTTT; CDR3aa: CASSLSEWGTDTQYF
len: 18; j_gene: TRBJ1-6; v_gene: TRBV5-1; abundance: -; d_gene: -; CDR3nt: TGCGCCAGCAGCAACCCCTCAGGGAATAGAATGGATAATTCACCCCTCCACTTT; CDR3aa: CASSNPSGNRMDNSPLHF
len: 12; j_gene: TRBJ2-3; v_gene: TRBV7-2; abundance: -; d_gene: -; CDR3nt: TGTGCCAGCAGCCCCTACACAGATACGCAGTATTTT; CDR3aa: CASSPYTDTQYF
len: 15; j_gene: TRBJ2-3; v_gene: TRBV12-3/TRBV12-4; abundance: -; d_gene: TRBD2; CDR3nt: TGTGCCAGCACTCCGAGCGGGGGGCTCACAGATACGCAGTATTTT; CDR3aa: CASTPSGGLTDTQYF